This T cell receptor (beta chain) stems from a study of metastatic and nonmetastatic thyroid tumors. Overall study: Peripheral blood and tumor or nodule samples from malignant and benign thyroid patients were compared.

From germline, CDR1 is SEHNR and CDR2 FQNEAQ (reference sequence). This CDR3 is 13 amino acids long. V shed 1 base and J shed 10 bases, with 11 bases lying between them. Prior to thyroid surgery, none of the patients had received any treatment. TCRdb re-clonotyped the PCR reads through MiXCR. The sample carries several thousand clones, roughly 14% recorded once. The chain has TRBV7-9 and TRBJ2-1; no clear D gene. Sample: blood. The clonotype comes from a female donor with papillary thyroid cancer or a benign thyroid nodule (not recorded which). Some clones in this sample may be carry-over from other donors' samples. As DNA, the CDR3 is TGTGCCAGCAGCTTAGGTGCAGGCCTAGAGCAGTTCTTC. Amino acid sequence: CASSLGAGLEQFF.